This T cell receptor beta chain appears in the sequencing data of a study of cytomegalovirus exposure and HLA in healthy donors. Findings and caveats of the study: The study put under 200 TCR beta chains on its list as cytomegalovirus-associated.

Data came from immunoSEQ multiplex PCR; TCRdb stores just in-frame clones and leaves some out. The sample gives about 98,000 clones, roughly 89% of which show up once; around 3.9% is in the top ten. It was the roughly 110-subject validation cohort, separate from the roughly 700-subject first cohort, to which the donors belonged. Turning to this clone: Antigen unknown.

Germline values: CDR1 SQVTM, CDR2 ANQGSEA. This CDR3 is 14 amino acids long. Trimming pared 7 bases from V and 1 base from J, leaving 17 bases between. This chain links TRBV29-1 with TRBJ2-7, with D possibly matching TRBD2 (6 bases). Sequencing used PBMCs. The origin of this receptor is a woman aged 25 to 39 in good health and CMV-seronegative. The CDR3 DNA reads as TGCAGCGCGTTAGTCTCGCGGGGTTCCTACGAGCAGTACTTC. Translating it yields CSALVSRGSYEQYF.